The 15 T cell receptor beta chains reported below all come from one sample, sequenced in a study of T cells in tuberculosis. The protocol was immunoSEQ multiplex PCR, while the TCRdb copy is restricted to in-frame clones and leaves out a portion. Of around 35,000 clones in the sample, around 93% are singletons; the top ten hold 2.4%. Time point meaning: new active TB diagnosis, blood taken before or within 7 days of starting treatment. The sequencing here drew on PBMCs, taken at tuberculosis diagnosis. The receptors derive from an adult with tuberculosis.

The chain is built from TRBV29-1 and TRBJ1-1, with D perhaps TRBD1 (5 bases). V lost 5 bases and J lost 4, with 14 bases in between. Germline-derived CDR1 and CDR2 are SQVTM and ANQGSEA. The CDR3 spans 13 residues. Written as DNA, the CDR3 is TGCAGCGTTCTAACAGGTCTGGGCACTGAAGCTTTCTTT. This encodes CSVLTGLGTEAFF. Together with reference TRBV29-1 and TRBJ1-1, the CDR3 gives the full variable domain: SAVISQKPSRDICQRGTSLTIQCQVDSQVTMMFWYRQQPGQSLTLIATANQGSEATYESGFVIDKFPISRPNLTFSTLTVSNMSPEDSSIYLCSVLTGLGTEAFFGQGTRLTVV.

This chain connects TRBV6-5 to TRBJ1-2; TRBD1 is a possible D gene (6 bases). Germline CDR1 MNHEY, CDR2 SVGAGI. This CDR3 region has 16 residues. Trimming removed 4 bases from V and 0 bases from J, with 15 bases in between. DNA of the CDR3: TGTGCCAGCAGTTCCCTACAGGGATCGGCTAACTATGGCTACACCTTC. Protein product: CASSSLQGSANYGYTF.

This rearrangement joins TRBV5-1 to TRBJ2-3; the match to TRBD1 covers 10 bases. V trimming: 3 bases; J trimming: 6 bases; junction bases outside the gene matches: 7. CDR3 length: 15 residues. Per the germline V gene, CDR1 is SGHRS and CDR2 is YFSETQ. CDR3 amino acids: CASSSPGQGIDTQYF. The CDR3 nucleotides read TGCGCCAGCAGCTCTCCGGGACAGGGGATTGATACGCAGTATTTT.

The CDR3 spells CASSLADRGRGEQFF. The CDR3 nucleotides read TGTGCCAGCAGTTTAGCGGACAGGGGGCGGGGTGAGCAGTTCTTC. The chain links TRBV28 to TRBJ2-1, with 11 nucleotides matching TRBD1. This CDR3 comprises 15 residues. Germline V gene lookup returns CDR1 MDHEN and CDR2 SYDVKM. The junction had 6 bases not matched to a gene; V was cut back by 2 bases and J by 9 bases.

The chain recombines TRBV23-1 with TRBJ1-4; the match to TRBD1 covers 11 bases. TRBV23-1 counts as an open reading frame of uncertain function. CDR3 length: 18 amino acids. V dropped 4 bases and J dropped 0; count of bases not matched to a gene: 7. CDR3 residues: CASSRTGGNPATNEKLFF. The DNA of the CDR3 is TGCGCCAGCAGTCGGACAGGGGGCAACCCTGCAACTAATGAAAAACTGTTTTTT.

The chain combines TRBV9 with TRBJ1-4, with TRBD1 matching 12 bases. The germline V gene encodes CDR1 SGDLS and CDR2 YYNGEE. The V and J ends lost 3 bases and 7 bases, in that order; junction bases with no gene match: 4. This CDR3 contains 15 residues. The CDR3 protein is CASSDGGQGAEKLFF. The CDR3 DNA reads TGTGCCAGCAGCGATGGGGGACAGGGGGCTGAAAAACTGTTTTTT.

In DNA form, the CDR3 reads TGTGCCAGCAGCTTGGGTACGGGCGGGGAGCTGTTTTTT. Its translation is CASSLGTGGELFF. The chain employs TRBV5-6 and TRBJ2-2; D gene uncertain. This CDR3 region has 13 residues. Trimming removed 0 bases from V and 7 bases from J, with 7 bases in between. Germline V CDR1 and CDR2: SGHDT, YYEEEE.

This clone was counted a single time. CDR3 nucleotide sequence: TGTGCCAGCAGTTTCCCTCGGACAGGGGGATGGGACGAAGGCGGCTACACCTTC. Translated: CASSFPRTGGWDEGGYTF. The chain has TRBV28 and TRBJ1-2; 10 bases agree with TRBD1. The CDR3 is made up of 18 amino acids. J gave up 8 bases and V 3 bases, and 18 bases lay outside the gene matches. Germline values: CDR1 MDHEN, CDR2 SYDVKM.

The V call is TRBV11-3, the J call TRBJ1-1; maybe TRBD1 (5 bases). V was shortened by 4 bases and J by 6 bases, with 9 bases between the two germline ends. This CDR3 comprises 12 residues. Germline CDR1 reads SGHNT; CDR2 reads YENEEA. The DNA of the CDR3 is TGTGCCAGCAGCTCCCTCAGGGCTGAAGCTTTCTTT. Amino acids: CASSSLRAEAFF.

V is TRBV2 and J is TRBJ2-1; 8 bases are a match to TRBD1. The CDR3 has 16 amino acids. After removal of 7 bases from V and 8 bases from J, the junction contained 16 bases not matched to a gene. The germline CDR1 and CDR2 sequences are SNHLY and FYNNEI. The chain's CDR3 is CASMPGQGAILDEQFF. CDR3 bases: TGTGCCAGCATGCCGGGGCAGGGGGCGATTTTGGATGAGCAGTTCTTC.

This clone appeared once. The chain recombines TRBV28 with TRBJ1-5; 7 bases agree with TRBD1. The germline V gene encodes CDR1 MDHEN and CDR2 SYDVKM. The CDR3 is 15 amino acids. Losses at the gene ends were 4 bases for V and 5 bases for J; bases not matched to a gene: 8. In nucleotides, the CDR3 is TGTGCCAGCAGTTCGACAGGGACGTTTTATCAGCCCCAGCATTTT. It translates to CASSSTGTFYQPQHF. Full variable domain (remainder filled in from reference TRBV28 and TRBJ1-5): DVKVTQSSRYLVKRTGEKVFLECVQDMDHENMFWYRQDPGLGLRLIYFSYDVKMKEKGDIPEGYSVSREKKERFSLILESASTNQTSMYLCASSSTGTFYQPQHFGDGTRLSIL.

This clone showed up just once. The gene calls are TRBV11-2 and TRBJ2-3; TRBD1 matches at 8 bases. V lost 4 bases, J lost 4 bases, and 4 bases stayed unmatched. CDR3 length: 14 residues. Germline V gives CDR1 SGHAT, CDR2 FQNNGV. CDR3 nucleotide sequence: TGTGCCAGCAGCTCTAGACAGGGGCCAGATACGCAGTATTTT. It yields the protein CASSSRQGPDTQYF.

The chain couples TRBV4-2 to TRBJ1-2; D may be TRBD1 (5 bases). The V end lost 0 bases, the J end lost 4 bases, and 12 bases lay between the germline ends. Germline values: CDR1 LGHNA, CDR2 YNFKEQ. This CDR3 comprises 15 residues. This CDR3 is CASSQDGAGPYGYTF. The CDR3 region has the DNA TGTGCCAGCAGCCAAGATGGGGCGGGGCCCTATGGCTACACCTTC.

CDR3 residues: CASSPSRGLGSLEETQYF. CDR3 DNA sequence: TGTGCCAGCAGTCCCTCGCGGGGGCTCGGCAGCTTGGAAGAGACCCAGTACTTC. The gene calls are TRBV28 and TRBJ2-5; possibly TRBD2 for D (7 bases). Deletions cut 5 bases from V and 3 bases from J, with 25 bases between. The CDR3 spans 18 residues. Germline V gene data show CDR1 as MDHEN and CDR2 as SYDVKM.

The genes are TRBV9 and TRBJ1-2; TRBD1 matches at 10 bases. The CDR3 runs to 14 residues. The junction had 7 bases not matched to a gene; V was cut back by 3 bases and J by 8 bases. Per the germline V gene, CDR1 is SGDLS and CDR2 is YYNGEE. CDR3 sequence: CASSGGGQGMGYTF. CDR3 nucleotide sequence: TGTGCCAGCAGCGGAGGGGGACAGGGGATGGGCTACACCTTC.